The 20 T cell receptor beta chains below all came from one sample that was sequenced in a study of shared clonotypes between healthy human individuals. Sequencing used immunoSEQ multiplex PCR; TCRdb keeps in-frame clones, though not all of them. The sample consists of about 1 million clones, around 74% of them appearing once. The sequenced sample consisted of memory CD4+ T cells sorted from blood. Subset reported: CD45RA-negative fraction. Receptors originate from a man younger than 35 in good health.

Comment on this clone: A much larger clonotype is one base distant, so this may be a read error. Different DNA sequences within this sample yield the same CDR3. The V call is TRBV7-2, the J call TRBJ1-2; D gene uncertain. Germline V lookup: CDR1 SGHTA, CDR2 FQGNSA. This CDR3 is 12 amino acids long. V shed 1 base and J shed 4 bases, with 4 bases lying between them. The CDR3 protein is CASSLERYGYTF. The CDR3 nucleotides are TGTGCCAGCAGCTTAGAACGCTATGGCTACACCTTC.

The chain links TRBV5-4 to TRBJ1-2, with a weak D call TRBD1 (6 bases). This CDR3 is 15 amino acids long. Germline values: CDR1 SGHNT, CDR2 YYREEE (reference sequence). V was cut by 6 bases and J by 4 bases, with 19 bases left in between. The CDR3 nucleotides are TGTGCCAGCACCCTAGACGGGGGGCGCGGCTATGGCTACACCTTC. This translates into CASTLDGGRGYGYTF.

The J gene is TRBJ2-7, the V gene TRBV19; maybe TRBD2 (6 bases). The V and J ends lost 1 base and 6 bases respectively, with 13 bases between them. CDR3 length: 14 amino acids. The germline gives CDR1 LNHDA, CDR2 SQIVND (reference sequence). For the CDR3, the DNA is TGTGCCAGTAGTATAGGACTAGTAGGATCCGAGCAGTACTTC. Residues: CASSIGLVGSEQYF. The variable domain in full, completed from reference TRBV19 and TRBJ2-7, reads DGGITQSPKYLFRKEGQNVTLSCEQNLNHDAMYWYRQDPGQGLRLIYYSQIVNDFQKGDIAEGYSVSREKKESFPLTVTSAQKNPTAFYLCASSIGLVGSEQYFGPGTRLTVT.

The rearrangement links TRBV4-3 to TRBJ2-7, with D possibly TRBD2 on 5 matching bases. Trimming left V 3 bases short and J 4 bases short, with 10 bases between. The CDR3 runs to 13 residues. CDR1 and CDR2 (germline): LGHNA, YSLEER. CDR3 region: CASSQFRGYEQYF. The CDR3, as DNA: TGCGCCAGCAGCCAGTTCCGCGGGTACGAGCAGTACTTC.

V usage is TRBV5-4 and J usage is TRBJ2-1; TRBD2 might be the D (6 bases). The CDR3 has 16 residues. Germline CDR1 SGHNT, CDR2 YYREEE (reference sequence). Deletions cut 4 bases from V and 4 bases from J, with 18 bases between. The CDR3 sequence is CASSPTGTSLYNEQFF. The CDR3 region has the DNA TGTGCCAGCAGCCCAACCGGGACTTCCTTATACAATGAGCAGTTCTTC.

J is TRBJ2-1 and V is TRBV5-4; D is uncertain. Trimming pared 1 base from V and 8 bases from J, leaving 10 bases between. CDR1 SGHNT and CDR2 YYREEE come from the germline V gene (reference sequence). CDR3 size: 13 residues. The CDR3 bases are TGTGCCAGCAGCTTGATAGGATTTGATGAGCAGTTCTTC. Its protein product is CASSLIGFDEQFF.

The chain joins TRBV4-2 to TRBJ1-2; 7 positions agree with TRBD1. V was pared by 5 bases and J by 3 bases, with 3 bases of the junction left unmatched. CDR3 length: 13 amino acids. CDR1 LGHNA and CDR2 YNFKEQ come from the germline V gene. CDR3 in amino acids: CASSFDRDYGYTF. The CDR3, as DNA: TGTGCCAGCAGCTTCGACAGGGACTATGGCTACACCTTC.

The rearrangement uses TRBV18 and TRBJ2-3; 8 nucleotides line up with TRBD1. The germline gives CDR1 KGHSH, CDR2 LQKENI. The CDR3 consists of 14 residues. After removal of 8 bases from V and 1 base from J, the junction contained 5 bases not matched to a gene. DNA of the CDR3: TGTGCCAGCGGGGGACAGGACCGCACAGATACGCAGTATTTT. This sequence encodes CASGGQDRTDTQYF.

This clone was recorded only once. One base away lies a much larger clone, so this may be a sequencing read error. J is TRBJ2-1 and V is TRBV5-6, with 12 bases fitting TRBD2. Trimming took 3 bases from V and 5 from J; bases not matched to a gene: 3. Germline lookup yields CDR1 SGHDT and CDR2 YYEEEE. The CDR3 loop spans 15 amino acids. In nucleotides, the CDR3 is TGTGCCAGCAGCTATCTAGCGGGAGGGAACAATGAGCAGTTCTTC. Residues: CASSYLAGGNNEQFF.

About this clone: The same CDR3 arises from other DNA sequences in this sample as well. The chain recombines TRBV7-2 with TRBJ2-1; 8 bases agree with TRBD2. The ends lost 5 bases at V and 7 bases at J; junction bases unmatched: 7. This CDR3 contains 14 residues. CDR1 and CDR2 from the germline V gene are SGHTA and FQGNSA. The CDR3 DNA follows: TGTGCCAGCAGCCCCGGACTAGCTTCGAATGAGCAGTTCTTC. Protein sequence: CASSPGLASNEQFF.

The chain couples TRBV7-9 to TRBJ1-1; 8 nucleotides align to TRBD1. The CDR3 totals 14 residues. Trimming at V came to 2 bases and at J to 3 bases, leaving 2 bases not matched to a gene. Germline CDR1 reads SEHNR; CDR2 reads FQNEAQ (reference sequence). CDR3 in DNA: TGTGCCAGCAGCTTACAGGGGGCGTACACTGAAGCTTTCTTT. Protein product: CASSLQGAYTEAFF.

The chain couples TRBV2 to TRBJ1-1; 7 positions agree with TRBD1. From germline, CDR1 is SNHLY and CDR2 FYNNEI. V lost 6 bases, J lost 7 bases, and 8 bases stayed unmatched. The length of the CDR3 is 13 residues. The CDR3 nucleotides read TGTGCCAGCAGGGATGACAGGGTCGGTGAAGCTTTCTTT. Protein sequence: CASRDDRVGEAFF. Variable domain in full (rest from reference TRBV2 and TRBJ1-1): EPEVTQTPSHQVTQMGQEVILRCVPISNHLYFYWYRQILGQKVEFLVSFYNNEISEKSEIFDDQFSVERPDGSNFTLKIRSTKLEDSAMYFCASRDDRVGEAFFGQGTRLTVV.

The chain uses TRBV5-1 and TRBJ2-2; TRBD1 matches at 7 bases. Germline CDR1 and CDR2: SGHRS and YFSETQ. The CDR3 loop spans 16 amino acids. The junction had 11 bases not matched to a gene; V was cut back by 4 bases and J by 5 bases. The CDR3 reads CASSHRGRDGTGELFF. Here the CDR3 DNA reads TGCGCCAGCAGCCACAGGGGCCGAGATGGGACCGGGGAGCTGTTTTTT.

The V call is TRBV28, the J call TRBJ1-5, with D possibly matching TRBD1 (5 bases). CDR1 MDHEN and CDR2 SYDVKM come from the germline V gene. Trimming took off 2 bases at V and 9 bases at J, with 14 bases between the two ends. The CDR3 contains 14 residues. The CDR3 sequence: CASSLGSGQGPQHF. CDR3 nucleotide sequence: TGTGCCAGCAGTTTAGGGTCTGGACAAGGGCCCCAGCATTTT.

In its sample, this clone was seen a few times. The chain uses TRBV19 and TRBJ1-5; D unresolved. Deletions cut 8 bases from V and 3 bases from J, with 11 bases between. The V gene's germline CDR1 is LNHDA and CDR2 SQIVND (reference sequence). This CDR3 has 13 amino acids. CDR3 amino acids: CASSVQNNQPQHF. As DNA, the CDR3 is TGTGCCAGTTCCGTCCAGAACAATCAGCCCCAGCATTTT.

This chain joins TRBV5-1 and TRBJ2-7; possibly TRBD1 for D (8 bases). Germline CDR1 and CDR2: SGHRS and YFSETQ. CDR3 size: 18 residues. V was trimmed by 2 bases and J by 0 bases, leaving 21 bases between them. The CDR3 protein is CASSLAGQGGASSYEQYF. In nucleotides, the CDR3 is TGCGCCAGCAGCTTAGCCGGACAGGGAGGGGCAAGCTCCTACGAGCAGTACTTC.

The chain has TRBV18 and TRBJ2-7; D is uncertain. Germline CDR1 KGHSH, CDR2 LQKENI. V lost 0 bases and J lost 5, with 8 bases in between. The CDR3 covers 13 residues. CDR3 region: CASSPPISHEQYF. In DNA, the CDR3 is TGTGCCAGCTCACCACCGATTTCCCACGAGCAGTACTTC.

The rearrangement uses TRBV19 and TRBJ1-1; perhaps TRBD1 as D (5 bases). Germline V lookup: CDR1 LNHDA, CDR2 SQIVND (reference sequence). This CDR3 spans 14 amino acids. The V end was cut by 4 bases, the J end by 3 bases, with 12 bases between. The CDR3 DNA follows: TGTGCCAGTAGTAGGGGGGGATCGGACACTGAAGCTTTCTTT. Protein: CASSRGGSDTEAFF.

This clone was picked up many times. The V and J genes are TRBV5-4 and TRBJ1-1, with D possibly matching TRBD1 (5 bases). V lost 4 bases, J lost 4 bases, and 17 bases lay in between. Germline-derived CDR1 and CDR2 are SGHNT and YYREEE (reference sequence). This CDR3 is built from 15 residues. The chain's CDR3 is CASSGGGIPPTEAFF. Written as DNA, the CDR3 is TGTGCCAGCAGCGGGGGTGGGATCCCTCCCACTGAAGCTTTCTTT.

The J gene is TRBJ1-5, the V gene TRBV5-5; D unresolved. The CDR3 spans 15 residues. The germline V gene encodes CDR1 SGHKS and CDR2 YYEKEE (reference sequence). V lost 0 bases and J 0 bases, leaving 7 bases between the germline ends. The CDR3 protein is CASSLGPISNQPQHF. For the CDR3, the DNA is TGTGCCAGCAGCTTGGGGCCGATTAGCAATCAGCCCCAGCATTTT.